Sequencing of this TCR beta chain was carried out in a study of cytomegalovirus exposure and HLA in healthy donors. This clone turned up a few times. The study ran its PCR with 60 Vbeta and 13 Jbeta primers. The data were produced by immunoSEQ multiplex PCR, yet TCRdb's version contains in-frame clones alone and is incomplete. The sample includes fewer than 150,000 clones, roughly three quarters seen only once; the top ten take 4.9%. Germline V lookup: CDR1 KGHSH, CDR2 LQKENI. The CDR3 sequence is 14 residues long. V was clipped by 0 bases and J by 0 bases, with 3 bases between them. The receptor's source is a woman in her fifties or sixties in good health and CMV-seronegative. Sequencing input: PBMCs. The V call is TRBV18, the J call TRBJ2-4; D remains ambiguous. The CDR3 region has the DNA TGTGCCAGCTCACCACCACTAGCCAAAAACATTCAGTACTTC. Its translation: CASSPPLAKNIQYF.